A selection of T cell receptor beta chains follows, all from one sample in a study of graft-versus-host responses after intestinal transplantation. Their recognized antigens are unknown. Data came from immunoSEQ multiplex PCR; TCRdb stores just in-frame clones and leaves some out. Among 85,000 to 100,000 clones listed, roughly 90% were seen once. Sequencing used unstimulated CD4+ T cells sorted from spleen or lymph node cells, obtained before intestinal transplant. The receptors here all came from a human donor who received an intestinal transplant. Both conserved end residues are part of each CDR3. The D gene is left open where the match is weak. Size is omitted from some rows. Given values are once, few, many or a class for expanded clones.

abundance	d_gene	v_gene	j_gene	CDR3nt	CDR3aa
-	TRBD2	TRBV5-1	TRBJ2-1	TGCGCCAGCAGCTTTGGACTAGCTGACAATGAGCAGTTCTTC	CASSFGLADNEQFF
-	-	TRBV9	TRBJ1-3	TGTGCCAGCAGCGTAGTAGGGGCGGACACCATATATTTT	CASSVVGADTIYF
-	-	TRBV10-3	TRBJ1-1	TGTGCCATCAGACAGGGTCAAATTACTGAAGCTTTCTTT	CAIRQGQITEAFF
-	-	TRBV9	TRBJ2-3	TGTGCCAGCAGCGTAGCTGGCCTCGGGGGGACACCTGGAGATACGCAGTATTTT	CASSVAGLGGTPGDTQYF
-	TRBD2	TRBV6-5	TRBJ2-3	TGTGCCAGCAGTTATCGGGGCGGGGGGGCGCCAGATACGCAGTATTTT	CASSYRGGGAPDTQYF
-	-	TRBV15	TRBJ1-1	TGTGCCACCAGCAGAGACAGCCTTGACAGGAACACTGAAGCTTTCTTT	CATSRDSLDRNTEAFF
few	-	TRBV5-4	TRBJ1-2	TGTGCCAGCAGCTTGACGGCTAACTATGGCTACACCTTC	CASSLTANYGYTF
-	-	TRBV28	TRBJ1-1	TGTGCCACCCAAAATAGAGGGAACACTGAAGCTTTCTTT	CATQNRGNTEAFF
-	TRBD1	TRBV6-5	TRBJ1-2	TGTGCCAGCAGTCCTTCAGGGGGCGGCTACACCTTC	CASSPSGGGYTF
-	-	TRBV6-1	TRBJ1-2	TGTGCCAGCAGTGAAGCGCGGACAGATGGCTATGGCTACACCTTC	CASSEARTDGYGYTF
-	-	TRBV27	TRBJ1-4	TGTGCCAGCAGTTTGGGGCTGACAAATGAAAAACTGTTTTTT	CASSLGLTNEKLFF
-	-	TRBV6-1	TRBJ2-7	TGTGCCAGCAGTCCGGACAGCTACTCCTACGAGCAGTACTTC	CASSPDSYSYEQYF
-	TRBD1	TRBV2	TRBJ1-1	TGTGCCAGCAGTAGGACAGGGGGCTTACTGAACACTGAAGCTTTCTTT	CASSRTGGLLNTEAFF
-	TRBD1	TRBV6-6	TRBJ1-5	TGTGCCAGCAACACAGGGGCGAATCAGCCCCAGCATTTT	CASNTGANQPQHF
-	TRBD2	TRBV6-5	TRBJ2-5	TGTGCCAGCACCGGGACTAGCGGGGGGGCCGCGACCCAGTACTTC	CASTGTSGGAATQYF
-	TRBD1	TRBV6-5	TRBJ1-6	TGTGCCAGCAAATCGGACAGGGGGGTTTCACCCCTCCACTTT	CASKSDRGVSPLHF
-	TRBD1	TRBV10-3	TRBJ1-2	TGTGCCATCTCGACAGGGGGCGCCTCCAACTATGGCTACACCTTC	CAISTGGASNYGYTF
once	TRBD1	TRBV6-1	TRBJ2-5	TGTGCCAGCACGACAGGGCTTTTAGAGACCCAGTACTTC	CASTTGLLETQYF
once	TRBD1	TRBV27	TRBJ1-5	TGTGCCAGCAGACGAAACAGGGGAGACTATCAGCCCCAGCATTTT	CASRRNRGDYQPQHF
-	-	TRBV28	TRBJ1-6	TGTGCCAGCATAGGGGCTACCTCCTATAATTCACCCCTCCACTTT	CASIGATSYNSPLHF
-	-	TRBV4-1	TRBJ1-2	TGCGCCAGCAGCCAAGTCAGGGAAGGGGGCTACACCTTC	CASSQVREGGYTF
-	-	TRBV2	TRBJ1-1	TGTGCCAGCACGGGTCATATGAACACTGAAGCTTTCTTT	CASTGHMNTEAFF
-	-	TRBV7-3	TRBJ2-1	TGTGCCAGCAGCCCGGCGGCCCTGAGAGACCACAATGAGCAGTTCTTC	CASSPAALRDHNEQFF
few	-	TRBV6-6	TRBJ2-3	TGTGCCAGCAGTTACTCGTACGGGGGCACAGATACGCAGTATTTT	CASSYSYGGTDTQYF
-	-	TRBV6-1	TRBJ1-1	TGTGCCAGCAGTGAAGGTGTCGGGGCTTTCTTT	CASSEGVGAFF
-	TRBD1	TRBV2	TRBJ1-5	TGTGCCAGCAGTGAAGCGTACTGGGGACAGAAGCCCCAGCATTTT	CASSEAYWGQKPQHF
-	-	TRBV7-9	TRBJ2-3	TGTGCCAGCAGCCCCCCTACAGATACGCAGTATTTT	CASSPPTDTQYF
once	-	TRBV14	TRBJ1-5	TGTGCCAGCAGCCAAGAGGCAGGGCCCCAGCATTTT	CASSQEAGPQHF
-	TRBD1	TRBV10-3	TRBJ1-1	TGTGCCATCAGCGAAAGGGGGCTGAACACTGAAGCTTTCTTT	CAISERGLNTEAFF
-	-	TRBV7-3	TRBJ2-1	TGTGCCAGCAGCTTAACTAGCGGAGACTCCTACAATGAGCAGTTCTTC	CASSLTSGDSYNEQFF
once	-	TRBV10-1	TRBJ1-1	TGCGCCAGCAGTGAGGGGGGTCGAGCGGGCACTGAAGCTTTCTTT	CASSEGGRAGTEAFF
-	TRBD1	TRBV10-1	TRBJ2-4	TGCGCCAGCAGTGAGTCGGGACAGGGAGGCAAAAACATTCAGTACTTC	CASSESGQGGKNIQYF
once	-	TRBV13	TRBJ1-2	TGTGCCAGCAGCCCTCGGGTCCGATCGAGTTCCGGCTACACCTTC	CASSPRVRSSSGYTF
-	TRBD1	TRBV15	TRBJ1-1	TGTGCCACCAGCAGAAAAGGGACAGGCCTGGACACTGAAGCTTTCTTT	CATSRKGTGLDTEAFF
-	-	TRBV6-5	TRBJ1-3	TGTGCCAGCAGTCCCTTCGGGGCTGGAAACACCATATATTTT	CASSPFGAGNTIYF
-	TRBD1	TRBV18	TRBJ2-7	TGTGCCAGCTCGCCCCGACAGGGTAGCTCCTACGAGCAGTACTTC	CASSPRQGSSYEQYF
-	-	TRBV5-1	TRBJ1-5	TGCGCCAGTGCGGACGGACTAAATAGCAATCAGCCCCAGCATTTT	CASADGLNSNQPQHF
-	TRBD1	TRBV9	TRBJ2-3	TGTGCCAGCAGCGTAGGAGGGGGACAGCTCACAGATACGCAGTATTTT	CASSVGGGQLTDTQYF
-	-	TRBV5-1	TRBJ2-7	TGCGCCAGCAGCTTGGCCGGGACAAAGAGCTCCTACGAGCAGTACTTC	CASSLAGTKSSYEQYF
-	TRBD1	TRBV6-6	TRBJ1-2	TGTGCCAGCAGTTACTGGGACAGGGACTATGGCTACACCTTC	CASSYWDRDYGYTF
-	TRBD1	TRBV18	TRBJ1-1	TGTGCCAGCTCATTCCCCGGGACAGGTAGGGTTGAAGCTTTCTTT	CASSFPGTGRVEAFF
-	TRBD1	TRBV5-1	TRBJ1-1	TGCGCCAGCAGCTTGGGAGCAGGGGGGAACACTGAAGCTTTCTTT	CASSLGAGGNTEAFF
-	TRBD1	TRBV29-1	TRBJ2-7	TGCAGCGTTGAACCCCAGGGGACAGGGTTTCCCCACAGCTCCTACGAGCAGTACTTC	CSVEPQGTGFPHSSYEQYF
-	TRBD1	TRBV10-3	TRBJ1-2	TGTGCCATCCAAGGGTCCCAAGACAGGGTCTATGGCTACACCTTC	CAIQGSQDRVYGYTF
once	-	TRBV2	TRBJ1-2	TGTGCCAGCAGTGTTGCCAGGGACTATGGCTACACCTTC	CASSVARDYGYTF